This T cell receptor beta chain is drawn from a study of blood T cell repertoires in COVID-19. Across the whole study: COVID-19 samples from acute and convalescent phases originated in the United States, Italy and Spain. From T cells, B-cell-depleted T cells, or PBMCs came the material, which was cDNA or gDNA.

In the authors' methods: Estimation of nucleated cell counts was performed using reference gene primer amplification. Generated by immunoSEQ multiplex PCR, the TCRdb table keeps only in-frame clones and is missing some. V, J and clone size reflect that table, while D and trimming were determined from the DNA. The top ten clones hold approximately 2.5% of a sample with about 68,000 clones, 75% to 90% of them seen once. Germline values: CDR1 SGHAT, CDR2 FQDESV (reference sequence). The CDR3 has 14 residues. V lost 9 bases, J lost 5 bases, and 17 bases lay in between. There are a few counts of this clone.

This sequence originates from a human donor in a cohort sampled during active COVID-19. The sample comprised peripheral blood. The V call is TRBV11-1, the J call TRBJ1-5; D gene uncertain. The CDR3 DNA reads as TGTGCCAGTCCGAAGAGGGTGTCTGATCAGCCCCAGCATTTT. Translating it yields CASPKRVSDQPQHF.